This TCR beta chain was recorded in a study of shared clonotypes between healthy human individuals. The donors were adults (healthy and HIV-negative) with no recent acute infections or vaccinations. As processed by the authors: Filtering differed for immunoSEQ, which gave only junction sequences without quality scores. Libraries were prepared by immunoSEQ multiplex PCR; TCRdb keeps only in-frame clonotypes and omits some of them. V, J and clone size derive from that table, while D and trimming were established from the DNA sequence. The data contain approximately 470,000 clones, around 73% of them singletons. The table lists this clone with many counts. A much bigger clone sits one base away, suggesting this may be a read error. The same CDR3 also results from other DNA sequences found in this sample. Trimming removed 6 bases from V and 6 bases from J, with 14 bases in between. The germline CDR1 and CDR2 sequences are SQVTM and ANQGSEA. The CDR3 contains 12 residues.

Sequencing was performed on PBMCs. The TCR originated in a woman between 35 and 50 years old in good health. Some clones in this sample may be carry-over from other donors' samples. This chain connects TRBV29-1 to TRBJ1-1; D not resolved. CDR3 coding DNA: TGCAGCGTCGGGGATGGCCTGGCTGAAGCTTTCTTT. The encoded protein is CSVGDGLAEAFF.